Listed below are T cell receptor beta chains from one sample, sequenced in a study of cytomegalovirus exposure and HLA in healthy donors. Sequenced by immunoSEQ multiplex PCR; TCRdb stores in-frame clones only, minus some. The data hold roughly 65,000 clones, with roughly nine tenths observed a single time. The sample was PBMCs. All receptors derive from a man aged 18 to 35 in good health and CMV-seronegative. CDR3s include the opening cysteine and the closing phenylalanine or tryptophan. Each record gives: J gene, clone size, D gene, V gene, CDR3 protein, CDR3 DNA. The D gene is left open where the match is weak. A row's size may be missing; if present it is once, few, many or a size class.

TRBJ2-7,-,TRBD1,TRBV25-1,CASSDPLGTAYEQYF,TGTGCCAGCAGTGACCCGCTCGGGACAGCCTACGAGCAGTACTTC
TRBJ1-2,-,-,TRBV12-5,CASGLVLGREDYGYTF,TGTGCTAGTGGTTTGGTACTAGGCAGGGAGGACTATGGCTACACCTTC
TRBJ2-1,-,-,TRBV7-2,CASSITGTYNEQFF,TGTGCCAGCAGCATAACAGGTACCTACAATGAGCAGTTCTTC
TRBJ2-1,-,-,TRBV7-9,CASSRRGSARGNEQFF,TGTGCCAGCAGCCGCCGGGGGAGCGCCCGAGGCAATGAGCAGTTCTTC
TRBJ2-7,-,TRBD2,TRBV7-8,CASSPILGGTYEQYF,TGTGCCAGCAGCCCAATCCTGGGGGGGACCTACGAGCAGTACTTC
TRBJ1-1,-,-,TRBV28,CASSSTTPKREAFF,TGTGCCAGCAGTTCAACAACCCCTAAGCGTGAAGCTTTCTTT
TRBJ2-3,-,TRBD2,TRBV6-5,CASRLAGASTDTQYF,TGTGCCAGCAGACTAGCGGGAGCTAGCACAGATACGCAGTATTTT
TRBJ1-3,-,TRBD1,TRBV28,CASSPGQILGNTIYF,TGTGCCAGCAGTCCGGGACAGATCCTAGGAAACACCATATATTTT
TRBJ2-7,-,-,TRBV7-7,CASSLSVTYEQYF,TGTGCTAGCAGCTTATCAGTCACATACGAGCAGTACTTC
TRBJ1-2,-,-,TRBV27,CASSPGTLDGYTF,TGTGCCAGCAGCCCCGGGACATTAGATGGCTACACCTTC
TRBJ2-1,-,TRBD2,TRBV5-1,CASSLGTSGRGNEQFF,TGCGCCAGCAGCTTGGGGACTAGCGGGAGGGGGAATGAGCAGTTCTTC
TRBJ2-1,-,-,TRBV19,CASNSGQYYNEQFF,TGTGCCAGTAACTCCGGACAGTACTACAATGAGCAGTTCTTC
TRBJ1-2,once,TRBD1,TRBV27,CASSPTGWYGYTF,TGTGCCAGCAGTCCGACAGGGTGGTATGGCTACACCTTC
TRBJ2-7,-,-,TRBV29-1,CSVATGSGNEQYF,TGCAGCGTTGCGACGGGTTCAGGGAACGAGCAGTACTTC
TRBJ2-7,-,TRBD2,TRBV27,CASSLGLAGRYEQYF,TGTGCCAGCAGTTTAGGACTAGCGGGGCGCTACGAGCAGTACTTC
TRBJ1-2,-,TRBD1,TRBV6-5,CASSPQGAGGYTF,TGTGCCAGCAGTCCTCAGGGGGCAGGAGGCTACACCTTC
TRBJ1-5,-,-,TRBV30,CAWSQQVNQPQHF,TGTGCCTGGAGTCAACAGGTAAATCAGCCCCAGCATTTT
TRBJ2-7,-,-,TRBV19,CASGEEQYF,TGTGCCAGCGGGGAGGAGCAGTACTTC
TRBJ2-1,-,TRBD2,TRBV6-5,CASSSGLAGVNEQFF,TGTGCCAGCAGCTCCGGACTAGCGGGAGTTAATGAGCAGTTCTTC
TRBJ2-7,once,TRBD2,TRBV4-2,CASSQVMTSIAYEQYF,TGTGCCAGCAGCCAAGTGATGACTAGCATAGCCTACGAGCAGTACTTC
TRBJ1-4,once,-,TRBV4-2,CASSRGWAEKLFF,TGTGCCAGCAGCCGCGGGTGGGCTGAAAAACTGTTTTTT
TRBJ2-7,-,TRBD1,TRBV30,CAWSYLVKGAGHEQYF,TGTGCCTGGAGCTATTTGGTAAAGGGGGCTGGGCACGAGCAGTACTTC
TRBJ2-3,few,-,TRBV6-4,CASSSSETTDTQYF,TGTGCCAGCAGCTCTAGCGAGACCACAGATACGCAGTATTTT
TRBJ2-7,-,TRBD2,TRBV9,CASSPQALAGSREQYF,TGTGCCAGCAGCCCCCAAGCACTAGCGGGATCGCGCGAGCAGTACTTC
TRBJ2-7,-,-,TRBV21-1,CASSKGRTRSYEQYF,TGTGCCAGCAGCAAAGGTAGGACACGCTCCTACGAGCAGTACTTC
TRBJ2-7,-,TRBD1,TRBV28,CASSLGQGNEQYF,TGTGCCAGCAGTTTAGGACAGGGGAATGAGCAGTACTTC
TRBJ1-1,-,TRBD1,TRBV5-5,CASRMWGQGPWNTEAFF,TGTGCCAGCAGAATGTGGGGACAGGGGCCCTGGAACACTGAAGCTTTCTTT
TRBJ1-4,-,-,TRBV6-6,CASSQVTGTNEKLFF,TGTGCCAGCAGTCAAGTAACAGGGACTAATGAAAAACTGTTTTTT
TRBJ2-6,-,TRBD1,TRBV19,CASRETGVPSGANVLTF,TGTGCCAGTAGGGAGACAGGGGTCCCCTCTGGGGCCAACGTCCTGACTTTC
TRBJ1-3,once,-,TRBV10-3,CAIRYADSGNTIYF,TGTGCCATCAGGTACGCGGACTCTGGAAACACCATATATTTT
TRBJ2-3,-,TRBD2,TRBV5-1,CASSYRLAGERLTTQYF,TGCGCCAGCAGCTACAGACTAGCAGGAGAGAGATTGACCACGCAGTATTTT
TRBJ2-3,-,-,TRBV27,CASSQTRGTDTQYF,TGTGCCAGCAGTCAGACCCGAGGTACAGATACGCAGTATTTT
TRBJ2-2,-,-,TRBV5-6,CASSWRVGGTGELFF,TGTGCCAGCAGCTGGAGGGTTGGGGGCACCGGGGAGCTGTTTTTT
TRBJ2-3,-,TRBD1,TRBV7-8,CASSAPGGSTDTQYF,TGTGCCAGCAGCGCCCCAGGGGGCTCCACAGATACGCAGTATTTT
TRBJ2-1,-,-,TRBV6-5,CASRPQGPYNEQFF,TGTGCCAGCAGGCCACAGGGCCCGTACAATGAGCAGTTCTTC
TRBJ2-6,-,-,TRBV7-2,CASSPGPAGSGANVLTF,TGTGCCAGCAGCCCAGGACCTGCAGGGTCAGGGGCCAACGTCCTGACTTTC
TRBJ2-2,-,-,TRBV30,CAWTAGVLNTGELFF,TGTGCCTGGACCGCAGGGGTCCTCAACACCGGGGAGCTGTTTTTT
TRBJ2-7,few,-,TRBV29-1,CSAWGDSYEQYF,TGCAGCGCCTGGGGGGACTCCTACGAGCAGTACTTC
TRBJ2-7,few,-,TRBV6-5,CASSYGVDSSYEQYF,TGTGCCAGCAGTTACGGAGTTGACAGCTCCTACGAGCAGTACTTC
TRBJ1-2,-,-,TRBV5-1,CASSLEGDLYGYTF,TGCGCCAGCAGCTTGGAGGGGGACCTCTATGGCTACACCTTC
TRBJ2-1,-,-,TRBV28,CASRYQRNYNEQFF,TGTGCCAGCAGGTACCAGCGGAACTACAATGAGCAGTTCTTC
TRBJ2-7,few,-,TRBV10-1,CASVRLISYEQYF,TGCGCCAGCGTGAGACTCATATCCTACGAGCAGTACTTC